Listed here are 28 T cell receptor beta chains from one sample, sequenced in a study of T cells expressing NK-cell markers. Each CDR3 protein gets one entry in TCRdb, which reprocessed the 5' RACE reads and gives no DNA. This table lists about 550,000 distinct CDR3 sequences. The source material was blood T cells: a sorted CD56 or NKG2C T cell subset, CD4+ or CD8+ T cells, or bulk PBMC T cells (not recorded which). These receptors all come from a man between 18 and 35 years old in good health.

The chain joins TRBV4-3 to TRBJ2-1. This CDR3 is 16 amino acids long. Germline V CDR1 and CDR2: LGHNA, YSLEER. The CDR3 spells CASSQEAASASNEQFF.

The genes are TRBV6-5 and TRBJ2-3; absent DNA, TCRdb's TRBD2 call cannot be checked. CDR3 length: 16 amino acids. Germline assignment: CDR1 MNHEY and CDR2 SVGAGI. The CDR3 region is CASSSDSGQYTDTQYF.

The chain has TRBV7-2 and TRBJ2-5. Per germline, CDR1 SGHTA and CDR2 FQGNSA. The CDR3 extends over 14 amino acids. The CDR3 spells CASSLIGHQETQYF.

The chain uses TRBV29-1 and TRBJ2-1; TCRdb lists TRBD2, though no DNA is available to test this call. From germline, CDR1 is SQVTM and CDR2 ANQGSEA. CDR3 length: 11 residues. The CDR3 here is CSGRGFNEQFF.

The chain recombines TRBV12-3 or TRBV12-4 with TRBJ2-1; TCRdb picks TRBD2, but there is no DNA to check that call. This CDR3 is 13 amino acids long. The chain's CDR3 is CASRGLAGWEQFF.

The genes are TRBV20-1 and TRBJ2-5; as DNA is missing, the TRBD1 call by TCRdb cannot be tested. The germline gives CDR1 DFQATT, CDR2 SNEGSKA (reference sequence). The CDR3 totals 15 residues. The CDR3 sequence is CSATGTRNRQETQYF.

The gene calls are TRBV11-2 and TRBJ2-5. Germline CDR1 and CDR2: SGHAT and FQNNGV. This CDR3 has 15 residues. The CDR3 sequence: CASSFASGYMGTQYF.

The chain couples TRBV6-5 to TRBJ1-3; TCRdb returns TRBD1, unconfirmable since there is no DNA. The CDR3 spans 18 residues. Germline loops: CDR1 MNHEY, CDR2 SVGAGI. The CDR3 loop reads CASSYAKQGPYSGNTIYF.

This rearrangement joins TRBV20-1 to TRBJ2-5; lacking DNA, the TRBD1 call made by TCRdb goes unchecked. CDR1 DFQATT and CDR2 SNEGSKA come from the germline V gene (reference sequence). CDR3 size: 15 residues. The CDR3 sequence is CSARAPSGSMETQYF.

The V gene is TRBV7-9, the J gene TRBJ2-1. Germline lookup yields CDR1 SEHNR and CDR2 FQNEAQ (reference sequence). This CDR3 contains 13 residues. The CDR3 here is CASSFSGTNEQFF. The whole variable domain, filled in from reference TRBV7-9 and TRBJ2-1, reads DTGVSQNPRHKITKRGQNVTFRCDPISEHNRLYWYRQTLGQGPEFLTYFQNEAQLEKSRLLSDRFSAERPKGSFSTLEIQRTEQGDSAMYLCASSFSGTNEQFFGPGTRLTVL.

CDR3: CSARAPLGTSGRGPQETQYF. This chain connects TRBV20-1 to TRBJ2-5; the D call of TRBD2 rests on TCRdb alone, since no DNA is present to check it. Germline V lookup: CDR1 DFQATT, CDR2 SNEGSKA (reference sequence). This CDR3 is 20 amino acids long.

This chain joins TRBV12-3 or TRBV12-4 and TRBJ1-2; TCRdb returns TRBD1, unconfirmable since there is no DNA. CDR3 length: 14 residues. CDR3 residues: CASSSRGAVRGYTF.

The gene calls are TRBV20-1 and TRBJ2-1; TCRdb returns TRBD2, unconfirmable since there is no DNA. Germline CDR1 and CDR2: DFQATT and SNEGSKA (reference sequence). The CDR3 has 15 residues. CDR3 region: CSARVWTSGIGEQFF.

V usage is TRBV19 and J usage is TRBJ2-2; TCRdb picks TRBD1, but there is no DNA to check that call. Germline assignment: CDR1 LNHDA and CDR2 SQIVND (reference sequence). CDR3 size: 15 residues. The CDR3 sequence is CASTLVEGYSGELFF. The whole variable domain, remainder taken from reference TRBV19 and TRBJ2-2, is DGGITQSPKYLFRKEGQNVTLSCEQNLNHDAMYWYRQDPGQGLRLIYYSQIVNDFQKGDIAEGYSVSREKKESFPLTVTSAQKNPTAFYLCASTLVEGYSGELFFGEGSRLTVL.

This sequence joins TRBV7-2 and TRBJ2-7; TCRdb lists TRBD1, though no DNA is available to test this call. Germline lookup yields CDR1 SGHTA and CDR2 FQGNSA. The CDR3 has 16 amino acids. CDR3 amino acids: CASSFWGRGLDYEQYF.

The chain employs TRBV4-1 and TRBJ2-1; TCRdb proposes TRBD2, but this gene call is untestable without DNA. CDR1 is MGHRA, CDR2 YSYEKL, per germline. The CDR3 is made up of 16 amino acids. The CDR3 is CASSQPATSGRNEQFF.

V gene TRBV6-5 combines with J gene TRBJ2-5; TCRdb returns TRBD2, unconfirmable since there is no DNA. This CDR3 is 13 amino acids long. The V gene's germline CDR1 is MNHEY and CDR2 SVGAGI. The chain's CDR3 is CASSYGRGETQYF.

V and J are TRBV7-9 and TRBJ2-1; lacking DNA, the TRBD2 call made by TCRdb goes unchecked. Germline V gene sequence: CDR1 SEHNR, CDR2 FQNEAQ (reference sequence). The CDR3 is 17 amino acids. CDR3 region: CASSLGTSGSFGNEQFF. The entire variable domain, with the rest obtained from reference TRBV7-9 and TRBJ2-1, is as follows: DTGVSQNPRHKITKRGQNVTFRCDPISEHNRLYWYRQTLGQGPEFLTYFQNEAQLEKSRLLSDRFSAERPKGSFSTLEIQRTEQGDSAMYLCASSLGTSGSFGNEQFFGPGTRLTVL.

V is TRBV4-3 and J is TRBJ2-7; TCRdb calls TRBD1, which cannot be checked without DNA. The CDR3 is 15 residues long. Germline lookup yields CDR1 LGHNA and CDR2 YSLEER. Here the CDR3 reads CASSQGGDRVHEQYF.

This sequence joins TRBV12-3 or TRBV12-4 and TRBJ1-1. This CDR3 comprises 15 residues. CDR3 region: CASSSQTVGNTEAFF.

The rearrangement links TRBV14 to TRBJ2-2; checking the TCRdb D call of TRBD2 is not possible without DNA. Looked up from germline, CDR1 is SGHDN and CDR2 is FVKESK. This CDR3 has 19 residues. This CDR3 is CASSHIASGNIRNTGELFF.

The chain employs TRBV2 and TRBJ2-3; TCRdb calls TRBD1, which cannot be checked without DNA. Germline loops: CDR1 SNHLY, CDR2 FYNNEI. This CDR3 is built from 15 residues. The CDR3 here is CASRSDRGRGGTQYF.

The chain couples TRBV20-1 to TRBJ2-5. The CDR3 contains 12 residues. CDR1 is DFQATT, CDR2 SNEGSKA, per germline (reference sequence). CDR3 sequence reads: CSAPTQTKTQYF.

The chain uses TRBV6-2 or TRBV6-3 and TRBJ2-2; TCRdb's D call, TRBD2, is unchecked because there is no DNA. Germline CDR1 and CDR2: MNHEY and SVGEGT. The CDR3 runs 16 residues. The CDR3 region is CASSYVAGHNTGELFF.

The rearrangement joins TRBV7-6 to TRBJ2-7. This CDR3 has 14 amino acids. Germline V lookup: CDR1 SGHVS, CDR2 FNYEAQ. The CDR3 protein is CASSSGGPSYEQYF.

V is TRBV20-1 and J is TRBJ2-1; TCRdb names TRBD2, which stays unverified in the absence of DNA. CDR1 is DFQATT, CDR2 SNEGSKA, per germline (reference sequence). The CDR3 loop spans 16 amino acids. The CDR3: CSANKGGTTTYNEQFF.

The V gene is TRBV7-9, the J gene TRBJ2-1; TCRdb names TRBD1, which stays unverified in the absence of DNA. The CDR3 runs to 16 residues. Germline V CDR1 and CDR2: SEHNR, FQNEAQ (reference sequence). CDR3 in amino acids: CASSVPAGISYNEQFF.

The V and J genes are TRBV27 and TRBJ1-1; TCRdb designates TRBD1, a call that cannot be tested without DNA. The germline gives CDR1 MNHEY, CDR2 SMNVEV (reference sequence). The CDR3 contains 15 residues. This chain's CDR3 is CASSRSLTGVTEAFF.